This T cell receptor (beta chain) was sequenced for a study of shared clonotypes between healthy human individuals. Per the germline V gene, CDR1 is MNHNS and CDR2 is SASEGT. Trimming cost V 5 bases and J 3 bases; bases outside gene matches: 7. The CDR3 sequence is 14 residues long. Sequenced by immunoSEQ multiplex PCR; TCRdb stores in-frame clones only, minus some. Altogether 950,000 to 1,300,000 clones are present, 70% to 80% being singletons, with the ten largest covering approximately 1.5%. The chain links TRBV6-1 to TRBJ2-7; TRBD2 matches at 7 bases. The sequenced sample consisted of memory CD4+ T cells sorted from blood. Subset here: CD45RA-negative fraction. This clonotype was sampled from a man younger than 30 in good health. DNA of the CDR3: TGTGCCAGCAGTATGGGACTAAGCCACTACGAGCAGTACTTC. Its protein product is CASSMGLSHYEQYF.